Listed below are T cell receptor beta chains from one sample, sequenced in a study of pediatric ulcerative colitis. Clones were read by immunoSEQ multiplex PCR, and TCRdb kept only the in-frame ones, dropping some. Of 30,000 to 35,000 clones in the sample, about three quarters were seen once. Sequences were obtained from gut tissue. These receptors came from a boy under 18 with mild ulcerative colitis. CDR3s include the opening cysteine and the closing phenylalanine or tryptophan. D genes are given only for firm matches. A row's size may be missing; if present it is once, few, many or a size class.

v_call	d_call	clone_size	j_call	cdr3_nt	cdr3_aa
TRBV6-5	TRBD2	NA	TRBJ2-7	TGTGCCAGCAGTTCATTCGCGGGACTAGCGGGGGACGAGCAGTACTTC	CASSSFAGLAGDEQYF
TRBV5-1	TRBD1	NA	TRBJ2-5	TGCGCCAGCAGCCGGGACAGAGCTCAAGAGACCCAGTACTTC	CASSRDRAQETQYF
TRBV7-6	TRBD2	NA	TRBJ2-7	TGTGCCAGCAGCTTAGTTGGGACTAGCGGGGGGACCTACGAGCAGTACTTC	CASSLVGTSGGTYEQYF
TRBV5-5	NA	once	TRBJ2-7	TGTGCCAGCAGCTTGGTTAGGGAACTCTCCTACGAGCAGTACTTC	CASSLVRELSYEQYF
TRBV5-6	NA	NA	TRBJ1-6	TGTGCCAGCAGCCTCGAAAGTAATTCACCCCTCCACTTT	CASSLESNSPLHF
TRBV6-1	TRBD2	NA	TRBJ2-7	TGTGCCAGCAGTGAGCCCTTCGGGGGGAGGGACGAGCAGTACTTC	CASSEPFGGRDEQYF
TRBV30	TRBD1	NA	TRBJ1-2	TGTGCCTGGAGTGTACCCCGGACAGGGGAAGGCTATGGCTACACCTTC	CAWSVPRTGEGYGYTF
TRBV30	NA	NA	TRBJ1-5	TGTGCCTGGAAAACGGATAATAGCAATCAGCCCCAGCATTTT	CAWKTDNSNQPQHF
TRBV5-8	NA	NA	TRBJ2-7	TGTGCCAGCAGCTTCGGGACACCCCTCCTGGGGCAGTACTTC	CASSFGTPLLGQYF
TRBV10-2	NA	NA	TRBJ1-1	TGCGCCAGCAGTGAGTCGTGGGCGACCCGTGGATGGACTGAAGCTTTCTTT	CASSESWATRGWTEAFF
TRBV7-9	NA	NA	TRBJ2-3	TGTGCCAGCAGCTTAGGGTTTCGTCGGCACACAGATACGCAGTATTTT	CASSLGFRRHTDTQYF
TRBV18	NA	NA	TRBJ1-1	TGTGCCAGCTCACCAAGGTCCTCTCAGTGGCACATGAACACTGAAGCTTTCTTT	CASSPRSSQWHMNTEAFF
TRBV2	TRBD2	NA	TRBJ2-1	TGTGCCAGCAGTGCTAGCGGGGGGGACAATGAGCAGTTCTTC	CASSASGGDNEQFF
TRBV29-1	TRBD2	NA	TRBJ2-7	TGCAGCGTTGGTCCTCATGGGGGGGGAGCCGACTCCTACGAGCAGTACTTC	CSVGPHGGGADSYEQYF
TRBV4-1	NA	once	TRBJ1-2	TGCGCCAGCAGCCAAGATATTAACAGGGACTATGGCTACACCTTC	CASSQDINRDYGYTF
TRBV7-9	NA	once	TRBJ1-1	TGTGCCAGCAGAAATGCTCTTGTACCTGAAGCTTTCTTT	CASRNALVPEAFF
TRBV2	NA	NA	TRBJ1-5	TGTGCCAGCAGTGGGATGTGGGGGGAGCCCCAGCATTTT	CASSGMWGEPQHF
TRBV6-5	TRBD1	few	TRBJ1-6	TGTGCCAGCAGTTACTCGAGACAGGGAGGTTCACCCCTCCACTTT	CASSYSRQGGSPLHF
TRBV9	NA	NA	TRBJ1-2	TGTGCCAGCAGCCCCCAATGGGGACATGGCTACACCTTC	CASSPQWGHGYTF
TRBV2	NA	NA	TRBJ1-1	TGTGCCAGCAAGCTTTTATTATATAGGGGACCCGTGAACACTGAAGCTTTCTTT	CASKLLLYRGPVNTEAFF
TRBV7-9	TRBD2	NA	TRBJ2-7	TGTGCCAGCAGCCCAGTGGCGGGGGACGAGCAGTACTTC	CASSPVAGDEQYF
TRBV6-5	TRBD2	NA	TRBJ2-5	TGTGCCAGCAGTTACACTAGCGTAGAGACCCAGTACTTC	CASSYTSVETQYF
TRBV19	TRBD1	once	TRBJ1-2	TGTGCCAGTAGTACGGACAGGGTCGGCTACACCTTC	CASSTDRVGYTF
TRBV6-5	NA	NA	TRBJ1-3	TGTGCCAGCAGGAGTACTGGAAACACCATATATTTT	CASRSTGNTIYF
TRBV5-1	NA	once	TRBJ1-1	TGCGCCAGCAGCTTGGCCAGAGTGAACACTGAAGCTTTCTTT	CASSLARVNTEAFF
TRBV18	NA	NA	TRBJ1-2	TGTGCCAGCTCACCACCCGGGGACTATGGCTACACCTTC	CASSPPGDYGYTF
TRBV5-8	TRBD1	NA	TRBJ1-2	TGTGCCAGCGGAACACTTAGACAGGGGAACTATGGCTACACCTTC	CASGTLRQGNYGYTF
TRBV19	NA	NA	TRBJ1-2	TGTGCCAGCGGACCCCCCAACACCTTC	CASGPPNTF
TRBV27	NA	NA	TRBJ2-2	TGTGCCAGCAGTCGGGCAAACGGGGAGCTGTTTTTT	CASSRANGELFF
TRBV4-1	NA	NA	TRBJ2-7	TGCGCCAGCAGCCAAGATTTGAGGAGAAGCTCCTACGAGCAGTACTTC	CASSQDLRRSSYEQYF
TRBV5-1	TRBD1	once	TRBJ1-2	TGCGCCAGCAGCCTCACGGGACAGGGGGCCCTAGTAGGCTATGGCTACACCTTC	CASSLTGQGALVGYGYTF
TRBV30	NA	NA	TRBJ2-4	TGTGCCTGGGGGGGGACCAAAAACATTCAGTACTTC	CAWGGTKNIQYF
TRBV6-1	NA	once	TRBJ2-2	TGTGCCAGCAGTGAAAGGCGGCTGAACACCGGGGAGCTGTTTTTT	CASSERRLNTGELFF
TRBV28	TRBD1	NA	TRBJ1-2	TGTGCCAGCAGTTTAGTGGCGGCACAGGGGGGGTATGGCTACACCTTC	CASSLVAAQGGYGYTF
TRBV30	NA	NA	TRBJ2-3	TGTGCCTGGGGCTACAGGGTAGGAAGCACAGATACGCAGTATTTT	CAWGYRVGSTDTQYF
TRBV2	NA	NA	TRBJ2-3	TGTGCCAGCCGGAGACTAGTGATTTTAACAGATACGCAGTATTTT	CASRRLVILTDTQYF
TRBV7-3	TRBD2	NA	TRBJ2-1	TGTGCCAGCAGCTTAGGCGGGGGGCAGGATGAGCAGTTCTTC	CASSLGGGQDEQFF
TRBV11-3	NA	once	TRBJ1-2	TGTGCCAGCAGCTCAAAGAAGGGATTATTCTATGGCTACACCTTC	CASSSKKGLFYGYTF
TRBV5-8	NA	NA	TRBJ1-2	TGTGCCAGCACACAGGTCGGCTATGGCTACACCTTC	CASTQVGYGYTF
TRBV5-4	NA	NA	TRBJ2-1	TGTGCCAGCAGCTTGAATACAGCGACAGGTGAGCAGTTCTTC	CASSLNTATGEQFF
TRBV6-1	NA	NA	TRBJ1-1	TGTGCCAGCAGTGAGACGGGAGGGACCGCTGAAGCTTTCTTT	CASSETGGTAEAFF
TRBV18	TRBD1	few	TRBJ1-2	TGTGCCAGCTCACCGACAGGGACTAACTATGGCTACACCTTC	CASSPTGTNYGYTF